What follows is one TCR beta chain and its context. Germline CDR1 and CDR2: SNHLY and FYNNEI. The CDR3 extends over 16 amino acids. Trimming removed 3 bases at V and 0 bases at J, with 15 bases between. TCRdb's copy holds only in-frame clones and misses some; the assay was immunoSEQ multiplex PCR. Here the sample spans approximately 8,400 clones, under 90% being singletons. The data derive from a study of STAT5B mutations in CD4+ large granular lymphocyte leukemia. This TCR derives from a woman aged 70-85 years with CD4+ T-cell large granular lymphocyte leukemia. The material sequenced was PBMCs. This chain uses TRBV2 with TRBJ2-7; maybe TRBD2 (5 bases). CDR3 sequence: CASSERVGFSSYEQYF. CDR3 in DNA: TGTGCCAGCAGTGAGCGGGTGGGGTTTAGCTCCTACGAGCAGTACTTC.